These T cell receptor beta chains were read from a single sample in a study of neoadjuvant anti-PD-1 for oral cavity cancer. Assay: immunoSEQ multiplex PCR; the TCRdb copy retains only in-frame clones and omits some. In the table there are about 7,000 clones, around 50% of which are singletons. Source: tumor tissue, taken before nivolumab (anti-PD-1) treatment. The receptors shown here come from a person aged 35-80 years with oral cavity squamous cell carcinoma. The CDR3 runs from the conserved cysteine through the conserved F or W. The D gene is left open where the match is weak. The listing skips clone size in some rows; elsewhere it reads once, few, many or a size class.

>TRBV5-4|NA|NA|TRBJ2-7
TGTGCCAGCAGCTTGGGGGGGAGTACAGGCTACGAGCAGTACTTC
CASSLGGSTGYEQYF
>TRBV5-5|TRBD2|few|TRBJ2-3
TGTGCCAGCAGCTTGGGCACTAGCGGGGGCACAGATACGCAGTATTTT
CASSLGTSGGTDTQYF
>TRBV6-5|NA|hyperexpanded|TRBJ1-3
TGTGCCAGCCGGTCCAGGGAGAGCAACACCATATATTTT
CASRSRESNTIYF
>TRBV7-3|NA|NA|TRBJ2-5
TGTGCCAGCAGCGCGACAGGAGGCGAGACCCAGTACTTC
CASSATGGETQYF
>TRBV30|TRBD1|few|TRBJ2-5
TGTGCCTGGAGCATTGGGACAGTTGGAGAGACCCAGTACTTC
CAWSIGTVGETQYF
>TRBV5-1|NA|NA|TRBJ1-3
TGCGCCAGCAGCTTGGCAGATGGCGGCTCTGGAAACACCATATATTTT
CASSLADGGSGNTIYF
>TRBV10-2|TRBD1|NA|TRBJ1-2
TGCGCCAGCAGTGAGTCCCGGGACAGCATGTTTCCCACCTTC
CASSESRDSMFPTF
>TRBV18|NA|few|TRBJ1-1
TGTGCCAGCTCACCACAGCAGGGTACGTTGAACACTGAAGCTTTCTTT
CASSPQQGTLNTEAFF
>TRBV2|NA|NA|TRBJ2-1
TGTGCCAGCAGAGAGAGCGGAGAGACGTACAATGAGCAGTTCTTC
CASRESGETYNEQFF
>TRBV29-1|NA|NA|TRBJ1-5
TGCAGCGTATCGACAGTTAGCAATCAGCCCCAGCATTTT
CSVSTVSNQPQHF
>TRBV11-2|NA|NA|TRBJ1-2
TGTGCCAGCAGCCCCCCGGCTGGTTATGGCTACACCTTC
CASSPPAGYGYTF
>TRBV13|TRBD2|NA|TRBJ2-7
TGTGCCAGCAGCTTAAGGACTAGCGGGAGTAACGAGCAGTACTTC
CASSLRTSGSNEQYF
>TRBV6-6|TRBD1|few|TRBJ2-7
TGTGCCAGCAGTTACTCCCCCCAGACAGGGGGCTTCGAGCAGTACTTC
CASSYSPQTGGFEQYF
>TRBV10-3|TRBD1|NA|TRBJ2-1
TGTGCCATCAGCCCGAACAGGGGACACCCCTCTGAAAATGAGCAGTTCTTC
CAISPNRGHPSENEQFF
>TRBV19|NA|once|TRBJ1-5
TGTGCCAGTACCTTCAGGGGCCCGGAGCAGCCCCAGCATTTT
CASTFRGPEQPQHF
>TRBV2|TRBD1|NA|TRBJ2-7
TGTGCCAGCAGTCAGCCGGGACAGGGCAACGAGCAGTACTTC
CASSQPGQGNEQYF
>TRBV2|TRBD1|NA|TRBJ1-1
TGTGCCAGCAGCTTCGGACAGGGATGGGGCCTCACTGAAGCTTTCTTT
CASSFGQGWGLTEAFF
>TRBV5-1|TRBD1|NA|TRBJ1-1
TGCGCCAGCATCGCCACAGGGGGCTGGGAGAACACTGAAGCTTTCTTT
CASIATGGWENTEAFF
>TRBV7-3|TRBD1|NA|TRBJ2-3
TGTGCCAGCAGCTCCGCCCGACAGGGACCCACAGATACGCAGTATTTT
CASSSARQGPTDTQYF
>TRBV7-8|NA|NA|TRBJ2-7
TGTGCCAGCAGCTTAGCGTTCGGCTACGAGCAGTACTTC
CASSLAFGYEQYF
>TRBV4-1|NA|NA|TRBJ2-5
TGCGCCAGCAGCCAAGGTTCGAGGGGTGGGTGGGAGACCCAGTACTTC
CASSQGSRGGWETQYF
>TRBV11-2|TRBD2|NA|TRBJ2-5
TGTGCCAGCAGCTCTTGGACTAGCGGGAGTGAAGAGACCCAGTACTTC
CASSSWTSGSEETQYF
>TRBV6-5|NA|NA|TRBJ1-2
TGTGCCAGCAGTTCTGACGGATACTATGGCTACACCTTC
CASSSDGYYGYTF
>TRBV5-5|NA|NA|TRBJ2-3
TGTGCCAGCAGGCCCCGGACTGAAACAGATACGCAGTATTTT
CASRPRTETDTQYF
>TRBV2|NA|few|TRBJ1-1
TGTGCCAGCAGTTTACAACAGAACACTGAAGCTTTCTTT
CASSLQQNTEAFF
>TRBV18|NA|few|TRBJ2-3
TGTGCCAGCTCACCGGGAGGACAGGCAGATACGCAGTATTTT
CASSPGGQADTQYF
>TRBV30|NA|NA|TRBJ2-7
TGTGCCTGGGCCCGAGGTCTCGACTACGAGCAGTACTTC
CAWARGLDYEQYF
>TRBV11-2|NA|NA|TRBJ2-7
TGTGCCAGCAGCTCGAGACAACTTGGAGAGCAGTACTTC
CASSSRQLGEQYF
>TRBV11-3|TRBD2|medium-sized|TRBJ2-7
TGTGCCAGCAGCTTTTCCGGGACTAGCAACGAGCAGTACTTC
CASSFSGTSNEQYF
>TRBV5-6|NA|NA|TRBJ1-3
TGTGCCAGCAGCTCTGAAAATTTCCCCCCGAGCTCTGGAAACACCATATATTTT
CASSSENFPPSSGNTIYF
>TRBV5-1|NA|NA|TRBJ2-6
TGCGCCAGCAGCTTTGGCGGCAGCTCTGGGGCCAACGTCCTGACTTTC
CASSFGGSSGANVLTF
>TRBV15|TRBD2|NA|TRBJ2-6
TGTGCCACCAGCGCCTGGACTAGCGGTTCGTCTGGGGCCAACGTCCTGACTTTC
CATSAWTSGSSGANVLTF
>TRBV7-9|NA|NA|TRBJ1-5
TGTGCCAGCAGCCGACAGGACTTCAATCAGCCCCAGCATTTT
CASSRQDFNQPQHF
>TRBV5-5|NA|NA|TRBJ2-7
TGTGCCAGCAGCTTTAGGACGGATGGGATTTACGAGCAGTACTTC
CASSFRTDGIYEQYF
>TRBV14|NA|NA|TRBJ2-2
TGTGCCAGCAGCCATCGAGGTGGGGAGCTGTTTTTT
CASSHRGGELFF
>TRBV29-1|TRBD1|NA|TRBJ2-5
TGCAGCGCGGACAGGGGTCAAGAGACCCAGTACTTC
CSADRGQETQYF
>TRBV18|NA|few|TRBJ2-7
TGTGCCAGCTCACCACGGGACACAGACTACGAGCAGTACTTC
CASSPRDTDYEQYF
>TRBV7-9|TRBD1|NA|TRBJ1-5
TGTGCCAGCAGCCTCGAAACAGGGGTTGAACAGCCCCAGCATTTT
CASSLETGVEQPQHF
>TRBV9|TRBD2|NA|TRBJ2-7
TGTGCCAGCAGCGTAGCGGCTAGCGGCCCCTACGAGCAGTACTTC
CASSVAASGPYEQYF
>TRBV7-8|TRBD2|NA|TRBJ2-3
TGTGCCAGCAGCCTGGGACTAGCGTTAGGCACAGATACGCAGTATTTT
CASSLGLALGTDTQYF
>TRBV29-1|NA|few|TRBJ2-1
TGCAGCGTTCGACTTTACAATGAGCAGTTCTTC
CSVRLYNEQFF
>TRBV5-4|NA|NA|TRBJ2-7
TGTGCCTGGGGCAGGGGTCTTTCCTACGAGCAGTACTTC
CAWGRGLSYEQYF
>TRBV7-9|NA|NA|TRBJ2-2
TGTGCCAGCAGCTTAGAGAGACAGATCTTTTCCGGGGAGCTGTTTTTT
CASSLERQIFSGELFF
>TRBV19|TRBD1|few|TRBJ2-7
TGTGCCAGTAGTTCCCGGGACAGGGGCTACGAGCAGTACTTC
CASSSRDRGYEQYF
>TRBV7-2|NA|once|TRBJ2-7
TGTGCCAGCAGCTTAGCTGGTGCCTACGAGCAGTACTTC
CASSLAGAYEQYF